This is a list of T cell receptor beta chains from one sample in a study of blood T cell repertoires in COVID-19. Only in-frame clones appear in the TCRdb table, and some are missing; sequencing was by immunoSEQ multiplex PCR. Here the sample spans about 81,000 clones, approximately 84% being singletons. Sample: peripheral blood. Receptor source: a human donor in a cohort sampled during active COVID-19. Both conserved end residues are part of each CDR3. D genes are given only for firm matches. Clone size, where shown, is once, few, many, or a class for clones that have expanded.

D gene	V gene	J gene	clone size	CDR3 protein	CDR3 DNA
NA	TRBV6-6	TRBJ2-7	NA	CATRVGSALAYEQYF	TGTGCCACCCGGGTAGGAAGCGCCTTAGCCTACGAGCAGTACTTC
TRBD2	TRBV3-1/TRBV3-2	TRBJ2-6	NA	CASSQASGASGANVLTF	TGTGCCAGCAGCCAAGCTAGCGGGGCGTCCGGGGCCAACGTCCTGACTTTC
TRBD2	TRBV14	TRBJ2-2	NA	CASSPFTGGTGELFF	TGTGCCAGCAGCCCATTTACGGGGGGGACCGGGGAGCTGTTTTTT
TRBD1	TRBV2	TRBJ2-2	NA	CASTTEGTVPGELFF	TGTGCCAGCACCACCGAAGGGACAGTCCCCGGGGAGCTGTTTTTT
NA	TRBV12-3/TRBV12-4	TRBJ1-1	NA	CASSDTGNTEAFF	TGTGCCAGCAGTGACACAGGGAACACTGAAGCTTTCTTT
NA	TRBV30	TRBJ1-5	once	CAWSGGGSQPQHF	TGTGCCTGGAGTGGGGGAGGCAGCCAGCCCCAGCATTTT
NA	TRBV6-6	TRBJ1-6	NA	CASSLPMSNNSPLHF	TGTGCCAGCAGCCTACCCATGTCCAATAATTCACCCCTCCACTTT
NA	TRBV6-1	TRBJ2-7	NA	CASSEDPGSGEQYF	TGTGCCAGCAGTGAAGACCCAGGGTCTGGCGAGCAGTACTTC
TRBD1	TRBV5-8	TRBJ1-4	NA	CASSLLTGVEKLFF	TGTGCCAGCAGCTTGCTTACAGGGGTTGAAAAACTGTTTTTT
TRBD1	TRBV2	TRBJ1-2	NA	CASKQGTSAAFCTF	TGTGCCAGCAAACAGGGGACCTCGGCTGCGTTTTGCACCTTC
TRBD2	TRBV5-1	TRBJ2-1	NA	CASSLEVGAGNYNEQFF	TGCGCCAGCAGCTTGGAGGTAGGAGCGGGGAACTACAATGAGCAGTTCTTC
TRBD2	TRBV7-9	TRBJ2-3	NA	CASSSVAGPSTDTQYF	TGTGCCAGCAGCTCAGTAGCGGGACCCAGCACAGATACGCAGTATTTT
TRBD2	TRBV9	TRBJ2-3	NA	CASSGLAWGSGGRTDTQYF	TGTGCCAGCAGCGGGTTGGCTTGGGGTAGCGGGGGCCGCACAGATACGCAGTATTTT
TRBD1	TRBV29-1	TRBJ1-1	NA	CSVEDLQGGTEAFF	TGCAGCGTTGAAGATCTACAGGGGGGCACTGAAGCTTTCTTT
TRBD1	TRBV18	TRBJ2-2	NA	CASSTTGVNTGELFF	TGTGCCAGCTCAACAACAGGGGTGAACACCGGGGAGCTGTTTTTT
TRBD2	TRBV5-4	TRBJ2-3	NA	CASSSPLGTSGKDTQYF	TGTGCCAGCAGCTCCCCTTTAGGCACTAGCGGGAAAGATACGCAGTATTTT
NA	TRBV10-3	TRBJ1-1	NA	CAISSATSILNTEAFF	TGTGCCATCAGTTCCGCCACTTCGATTCTGAACACTGAAGCTTTCTTT
NA	TRBV24-1	TRBJ2-1	NA	CATSDRSSSSEQFF	TGTGCCACCAGTGACCGCTCTAGCTCTAGTGAGCAGTTCTTC
NA	TRBV7-9	TRBJ1-2	NA	CASSLGTAGWGGYTF	TGTGCCAGCAGCTTAGGGACAGCCGGATGGGGAGGCTACACCTTC
NA	TRBV11-3	TRBJ2-7	NA	CASSTGDEQYF	TGTGCCAGCAGCACAGGAGACGAGCAGTACTTC
NA	TRBV5-8	TRBJ2-3	NA	CASSAGQRTDTQYF	TGTGCCAGCAGCGCCGGACAGCGCACAGATACGCAGTATTTT
NA	TRBV19	TRBJ2-4	NA	CASATVAKNIQYF	TGTGCCAGTGCCACGGTAGCCAAAAACATTCAGTACTTC
TRBD1	TRBV9	TRBJ2-7	NA	CASSFGWQGATYEQYF	TGTGCCAGCTCATTCGGGTGGCAGGGGGCTACGTACGAGCAGTACTTC
TRBD1	TRBV27	TRBJ2-1	NA	CASSLWGQGYNEQFF	TGTGCCAGCAGTTTATGGGGACAGGGGTACAATGAGCAGTTCTTC
TRBD1	TRBV6-5	TRBJ1-6	NA	CASLRQGGSPLHF	TGTGCCAGCTTACGACAGGGAGGATCACCCCTCCACTTT
NA	TRBV30	TRBJ1-2	NA	CAWSIGYGYTF	TGTGCCTGGTCGATCGGGTATGGCTACACCTTC
TRBD2	TRBV7-8	TRBJ2-3	NA	CASRQTSGTDTQYF	TGTGCCAGCAGGCAAACTAGCGGCACAGATACGCAGTATTTT
TRBD2	TRBV5-1	TRBJ2-3	NA	CASSLFSGGLEDTQYF	TGCGCCAGCAGCTTATTTAGCGGGGGGCTTGAAGATACGCAGTATTTT
NA	TRBV7-7	TRBJ2-2	NA	CASSQNIRTRGLITWTGELFF	TGTGCCAGCAGTCAGAACATAAGGACCAGGGGTCTAATCACGTGGACCGGGGAGCTGTTTTTT
NA	TRBV4-2	TRBJ1-4	once	CASSQAPGPNEKLFF	TGTGCCAGCAGCCAAGCTCCAGGGCCTAATGAAAAACTGTTTTTT
NA	TRBV5-4	TRBJ2-1	NA	CASRVGRDNEQFF	TGTGCCAGCAGGGTAGGGCGGGACAATGAGCAGTTCTTC
NA	TRBV12-3/TRBV12-4	TRBJ1-1	NA	CASSLRGNTEAFF	TGTGCCAGCAGTTTGCGGGGGAACACTGAAGCTTTCTTT
TRBD1	TRBV4-2	TRBJ1-2	NA	CASSQERRQGASGYTF	TGTGCCAGCAGCCAAGAAAGGAGACAGGGGGCAAGTGGCTACACCTTC
NA	TRBV18	TRBJ1-6	NA	CASSPRPEGFGGSPLHF	TGTGCCAGCTCACCACGTCCGGAGGGGTTTGGGGGTTCACCCCTCCACTTT
TRBD1	TRBV28	TRBJ2-7	NA	CASSWGQGQPPYEQYF	TGTGCCAGCAGTTGGGGACAGGGACAACCTCCTTACGAGCAGTACTTC
NA	TRBV28	TRBJ2-7	NA	CASKELVTSYEQYF	TGTGCCAGCAAAGAGTTAGTTACCTCCTACGAGCAGTACTTC
TRBD1	TRBV6-5	TRBJ1-4	NA	CASRLQGADEKLFF	TGTGCCAGCAGATTACAGGGGGCTGATGAAAAACTGTTTTTT
TRBD2	TRBV3-1/TRBV3-2	TRBJ2-7	NA	CASSQRTTGGYEQYF	TGTGCCAGCAGCCAACGGACGACGGGAGGGTACGAGCAGTACTTC
NA	TRBV29-1	TRBJ1-2	NA	CSARGNYGYTF	TGCAGCGCGCGGGGAAACTATGGCTACACCTTC
NA	TRBV19	TRBJ1-2	NA	CASSIQGFYGYTF	TGTGCCAGTAGTATACAGGGGTTCTATGGCTACACCTTC
NA	TRBV7-2	TRBJ2-5	few	CASSLYGQEWETQYF	TGTGCCAGCAGCTTATACGGTCAAGAATGGGAGACCCAGTACTTC
TRBD1	TRBV9	TRBJ1-4	NA	CASSPRTGEGEKLFF	TGTGCCAGCAGCCCAAGGACAGGGGAGGGCGAAAAACTGTTTTTT
TRBD2	TRBV9	TRBJ2-5	NA	CASSATSGGTQYF	TGTGCCAGCAGCGCTACTAGCGGGGGGACCCAGTACTTC
TRBD2	TRBV10-1	TRBJ2-3	NA	CASSVSGGTDTQYF	TGCGCCAGCAGTGTAAGCGGGGGCACAGATACGCAGTATTTT
TRBD2	TRBV2	TRBJ2-1	NA	CASSSSGLAGNNEQFF	TGTGCCAGCAGTTCCTCTGGACTAGCGGGCAACAATGAGCAGTTCTTC
NA	TRBV30	TRBJ1-6	NA	CAWRSRGSSPLHF	TGTGCCTGGAGAAGTAGGGGCAGTTCACCCCTCCACTTT
NA	TRBV6-5	TRBJ1-2	NA	CASNQGPNYGYTF	TGTGCCAGCAATCAGGGGCCTAACTATGGCTACACCTTC
TRBD2	TRBV6-6	TRBJ2-1	NA	CASSQRGTDNEQFF	TGTGCCAGCAGTCAGCGGGGGACGGACAATGAGCAGTTCTTC
NA	TRBV21-1	TRBJ2-1	NA	CASSKEVGRTSGGATGYNEQFF	TGTGCCAGCAGCAAAGAGGTCGGTCGGACTAGCGGGGGGGCCACGGGCTACAATGAGCAGTTCTTC
TRBD1	TRBV10-2	TRBJ2-7	few	CASSEQTGDEQYF	TGCGCCAGCAGTGAGCAGACAGGGGACGAGCAGTACTTC
TRBD2	TRBV11-1	TRBJ2-3	NA	CASSAKRGASTDTQYF	TGTGCCAGCAGCGCCAAGCGGGGGGCAAGCACAGATACGCAGTATTTT
NA	TRBV7-9	TRBJ2-7	NA	CASSLSAIYEQYF	TGTGCCAGCAGCTTATCTGCGATCTACGAGCAGTACTTC
TRBD2	TRBV13	TRBJ2-3	NA	CASSKKRGLTDTQYF	TGTGCCAGCAGTAAGAAGCGGGGACTCACAGATACGCAGTATTTT
NA	TRBV27	TRBJ1-6	NA	CASSGGTTSSYNSPLHF	TGTGCCAGCAGTGGGGGGACGACGAGCTCCTATAATTCACCCCTCCACTTT
NA	TRBV5-1	TRBJ2-3	NA	CASKGGTATDTQYF	TGCGCCAGCAAGGGGGGGACTGCCACAGATACGCAGTATTTT
NA	TRBV2	TRBJ2-7	once	CASSRQTSSYEQYF	TGTGCCAGCAGTCGACAGACCAGCTCCTACGAGCAGTACTTC
TRBD1	TRBV30	TRBJ1-6	NA	CAWTETGDNSPLHF	TGTGCCTGGACCGAGACAGGGGATAATTCACCCCTCCACTTT
TRBD1	TRBV27	TRBJ1-4	NA	CASSLSGTGSKLFF	TGTGCCAGCAGTTTATCCGGGACAGGGAGCAAACTGTTTTTT
NA	TRBV20-1	TRBJ2-3	NA	CSASIREMGTDTQYF	TGCAGTGCTAGTATCCGGGAGATGGGCACAGATACGCAGTATTTT